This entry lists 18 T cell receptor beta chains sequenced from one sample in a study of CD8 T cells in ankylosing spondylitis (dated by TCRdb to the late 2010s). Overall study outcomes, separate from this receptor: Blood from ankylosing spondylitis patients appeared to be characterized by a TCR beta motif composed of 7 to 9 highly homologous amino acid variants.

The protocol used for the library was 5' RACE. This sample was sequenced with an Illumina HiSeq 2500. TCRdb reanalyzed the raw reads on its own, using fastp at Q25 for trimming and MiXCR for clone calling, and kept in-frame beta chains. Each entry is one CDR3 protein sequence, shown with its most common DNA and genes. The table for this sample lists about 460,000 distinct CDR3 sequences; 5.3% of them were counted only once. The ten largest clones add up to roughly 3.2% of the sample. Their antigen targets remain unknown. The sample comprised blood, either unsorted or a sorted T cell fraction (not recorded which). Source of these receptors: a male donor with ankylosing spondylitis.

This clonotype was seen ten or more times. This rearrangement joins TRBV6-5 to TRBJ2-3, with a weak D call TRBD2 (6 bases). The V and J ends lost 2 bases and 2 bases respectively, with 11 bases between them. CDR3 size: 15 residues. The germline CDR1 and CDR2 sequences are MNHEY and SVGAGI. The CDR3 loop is CASSYMAGPTDTQYF. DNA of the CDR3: TGTGCCAGCAGTTACATGGCGGGACCCACAGATACGCAGTATTTT.

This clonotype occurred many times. The CDR3 DNA reads as TGTGCCACCAGCAGGGGAAGGGCAGCTAAAGGGACCCAGTACTTC. This codes for CATSRGRAAKGTQYF. V is TRBV15 and J is TRBJ2-5; D uncertain. The CDR3 sequence is 15 residues long. In germline, CDR1 is LNHNV, CDR2 YYDKDF (reference sequence). Trimming pared 3 bases from V and 7 bases from J, leaving 18 bases between.

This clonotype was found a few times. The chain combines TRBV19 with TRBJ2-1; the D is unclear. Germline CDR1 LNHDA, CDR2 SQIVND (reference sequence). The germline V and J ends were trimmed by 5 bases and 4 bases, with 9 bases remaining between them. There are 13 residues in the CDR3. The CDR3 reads CASSPDGYNEQFF. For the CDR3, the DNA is TGTGCCAGTAGTCCGGACGGTTACAATGAGCAGTTCTTC.

The CDR3, as DNA: TGTGCCAGCAGCCAAAACCCACAGGGGGCAAACGGGGAGCTGTTTTTT. Amino acids: CASSQNPQGANGELFF. J is TRBJ2-2 and V is TRBV7-8; 9 bases agree with TRBD1. The junction had 11 bases not matched to a gene; V was cut back by 5 bases and J by 7 bases. The CDR3 totals 16 residues. Looked up from germline, CDR1 is SGHVS and CDR2 is FQNEAQ.

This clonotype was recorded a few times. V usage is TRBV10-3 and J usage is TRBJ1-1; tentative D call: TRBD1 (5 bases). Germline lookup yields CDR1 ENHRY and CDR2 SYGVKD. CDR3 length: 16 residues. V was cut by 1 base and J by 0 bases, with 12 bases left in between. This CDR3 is CAISEWKTVMNTEAFF. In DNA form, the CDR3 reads TGTGCCATCAGTGAGTGGAAGACAGTGATGAACACTGAAGCTTTCTTT.

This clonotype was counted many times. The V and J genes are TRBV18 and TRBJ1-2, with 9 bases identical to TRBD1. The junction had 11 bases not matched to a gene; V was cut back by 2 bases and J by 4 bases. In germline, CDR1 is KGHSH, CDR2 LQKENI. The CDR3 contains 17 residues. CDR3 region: CASSPLTQGAPSYGYTF. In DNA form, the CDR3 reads TGTGCCAGCTCACCATTGACACAGGGGGCACCCTCCTATGGCTACACCTTC.

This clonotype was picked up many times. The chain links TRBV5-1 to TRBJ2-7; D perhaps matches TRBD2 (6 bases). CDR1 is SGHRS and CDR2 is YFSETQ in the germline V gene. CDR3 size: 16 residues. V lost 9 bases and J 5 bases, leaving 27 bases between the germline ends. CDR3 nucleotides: TGCGCCACCAAATCCGATCCGGGACTTTCAGCCCACGAGCAGTACTTC. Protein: CATKSDPGLSAHEQYF.

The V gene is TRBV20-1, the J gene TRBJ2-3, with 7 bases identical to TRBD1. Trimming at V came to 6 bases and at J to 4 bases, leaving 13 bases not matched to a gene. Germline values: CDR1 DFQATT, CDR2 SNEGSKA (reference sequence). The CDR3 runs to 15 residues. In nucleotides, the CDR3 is TGCAGTGCACAAGGGGGCAGGGGAAAGGCAGATACGCAGTATTTT. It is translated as CSAQGGRGKADTQYF.

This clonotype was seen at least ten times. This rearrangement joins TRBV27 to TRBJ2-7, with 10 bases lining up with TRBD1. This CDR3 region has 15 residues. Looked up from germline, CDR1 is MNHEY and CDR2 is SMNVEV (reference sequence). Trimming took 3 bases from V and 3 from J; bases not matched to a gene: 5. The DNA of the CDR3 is TGTGCCAGCAGTTTGGGCGGACAGGGGGTCTACGAGCAGTACTTC. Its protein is CASSLGGQGVYEQYF.

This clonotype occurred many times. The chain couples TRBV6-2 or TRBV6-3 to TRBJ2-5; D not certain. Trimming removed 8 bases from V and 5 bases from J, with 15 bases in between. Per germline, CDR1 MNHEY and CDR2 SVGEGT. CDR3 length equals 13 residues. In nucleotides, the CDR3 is TGTGCCAGCTGGACCAGTATGACGGAGACCCAGTACTTC. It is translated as CASWTSMTETQYF.

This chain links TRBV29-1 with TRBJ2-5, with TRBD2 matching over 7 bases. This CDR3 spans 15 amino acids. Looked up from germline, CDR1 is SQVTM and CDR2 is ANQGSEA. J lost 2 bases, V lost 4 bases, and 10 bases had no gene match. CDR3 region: CSVALLTSDQETQYF. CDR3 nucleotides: TGCAGCGTTGCCCTACTTACTAGCGATCAAGAGACCCAGTACTTC. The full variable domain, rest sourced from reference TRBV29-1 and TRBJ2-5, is SAVISQKPSRDICQRGTSLTIQCQVDSQVTMMFWYRQQPGQSLTLIATANQGSEATYESGFVIDKFPISRPNLTFSTLTVSNMSPEDSSIYLCSVALLTSDQETQYFGPGTRLLVL.

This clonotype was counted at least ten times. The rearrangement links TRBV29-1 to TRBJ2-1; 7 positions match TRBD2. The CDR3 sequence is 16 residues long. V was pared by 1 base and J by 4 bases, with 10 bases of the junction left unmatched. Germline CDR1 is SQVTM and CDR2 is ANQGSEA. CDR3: CSVEVHLAEKYNEQFF. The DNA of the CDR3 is TGCAGCGTTGAAGTTCACCTAGCGGAGAAATACAATGAGCAGTTCTTC.

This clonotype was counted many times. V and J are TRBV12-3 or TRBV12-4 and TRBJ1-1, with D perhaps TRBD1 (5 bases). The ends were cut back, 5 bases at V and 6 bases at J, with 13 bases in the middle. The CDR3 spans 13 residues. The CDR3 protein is CASSQQGAAEAFF. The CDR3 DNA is TGTGCCAGCAGTCAGCAGGGCGCAGCTGAAGCTTTCTTT.

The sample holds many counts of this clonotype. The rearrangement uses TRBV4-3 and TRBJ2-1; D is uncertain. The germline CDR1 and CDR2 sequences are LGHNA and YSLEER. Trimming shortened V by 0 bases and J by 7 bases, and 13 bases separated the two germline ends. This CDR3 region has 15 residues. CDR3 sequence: CASSQDFSQLNEQFF. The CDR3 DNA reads TGCGCCAGCAGCCAAGATTTCTCCCAGTTGAATGAGCAGTTCTTC.

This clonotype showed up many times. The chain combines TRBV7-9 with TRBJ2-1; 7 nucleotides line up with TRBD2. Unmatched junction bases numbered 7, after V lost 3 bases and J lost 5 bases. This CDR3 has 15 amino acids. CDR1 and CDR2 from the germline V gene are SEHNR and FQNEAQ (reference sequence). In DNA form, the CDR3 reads TGTGCCAGCAGCTTCCCGGTAGCGGGCAACAATGAGCAGTTCTTC. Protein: CASSFPVAGNNEQFF.

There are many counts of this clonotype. CDR3 residues: CSVPGQGQEKLFF. In DNA form, the CDR3 reads TGCAGCGTACCGGGACAGGGGCAAGAAAAACTGTTTTTT. This chain uses TRBV29-1 with TRBJ1-4, with 10 nucleotides matching TRBD1. CDR3 length: 13 residues. Germline V CDR1 and CDR2: SQVTM, ANQGSEA. Trimming at V came to 6 bases and at J to 8 bases, leaving 6 bases not matched to a gene.

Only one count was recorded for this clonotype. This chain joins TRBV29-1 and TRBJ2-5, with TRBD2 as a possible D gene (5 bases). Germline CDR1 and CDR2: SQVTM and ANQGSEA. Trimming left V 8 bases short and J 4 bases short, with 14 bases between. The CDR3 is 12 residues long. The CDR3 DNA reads TGCAGCCTTGCGATCGGGGTAGAGACCCAGTACTTC. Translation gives CSLAIGVETQYF.

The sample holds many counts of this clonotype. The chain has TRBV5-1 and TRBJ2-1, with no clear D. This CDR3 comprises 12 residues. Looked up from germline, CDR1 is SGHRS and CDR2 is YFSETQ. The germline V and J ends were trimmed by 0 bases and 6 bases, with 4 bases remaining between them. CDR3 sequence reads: CASSLEGNEQFF. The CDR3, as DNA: TGCGCCAGCAGCTTGGAGGGCAATGAGCAGTTCTTC.